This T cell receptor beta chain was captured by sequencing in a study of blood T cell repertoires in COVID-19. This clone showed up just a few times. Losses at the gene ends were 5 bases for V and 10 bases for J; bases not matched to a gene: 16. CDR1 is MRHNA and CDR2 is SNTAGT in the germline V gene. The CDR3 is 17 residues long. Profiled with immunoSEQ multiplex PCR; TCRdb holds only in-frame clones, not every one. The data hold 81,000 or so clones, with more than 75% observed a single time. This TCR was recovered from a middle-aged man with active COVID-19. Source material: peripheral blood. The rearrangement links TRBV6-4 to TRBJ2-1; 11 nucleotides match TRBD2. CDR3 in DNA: TGTGCCAGCAGTCCGTATTCTACTAGCGGGGGCGATGGGGAGCAGTTCTTC. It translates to CASSPYSTSGGDGEQFF.